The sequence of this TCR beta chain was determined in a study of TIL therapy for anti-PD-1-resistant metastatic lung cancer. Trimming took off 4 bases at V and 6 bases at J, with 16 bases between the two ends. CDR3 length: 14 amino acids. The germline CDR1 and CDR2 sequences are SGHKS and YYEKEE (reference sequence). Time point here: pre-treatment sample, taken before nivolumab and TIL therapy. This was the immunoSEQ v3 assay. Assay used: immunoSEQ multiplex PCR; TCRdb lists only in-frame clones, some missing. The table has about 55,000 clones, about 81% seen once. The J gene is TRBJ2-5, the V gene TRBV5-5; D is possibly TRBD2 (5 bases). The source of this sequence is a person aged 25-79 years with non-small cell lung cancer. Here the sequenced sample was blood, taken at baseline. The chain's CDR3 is CASSVGDFGKTQYF. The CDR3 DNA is TGTGCCAGCAGCGTCGGGGATTTTGGGAAGACCCAGTACTTC.